This paragraph covers one TCR beta chain sequence. The sample comes from a study of blood T cell repertoires in COVID-19. The table came from immunoSEQ multiplex PCR; TCRdb's copy has only in-frame clones and leaves some out. The sample lists some 150,000 clones, around 85% occurring once. V shed 4 bases, J shed 2 bases, and the junction held 6 bases outside the gene matches. CDR3 length equals 15 residues. The germline V gene has CDR1 SNHLY and CDR2 FYNNEI. The source material was peripheral blood. The receptor was derived from a man aged 55 to 70 with COVID-19, enrolled during active disease. The chain uses TRBV2 and TRBJ2-7, with TRBD1 matching 9 bases. CDR3 bases: TGTGCCAGCAGTGCCACCGGGACAGGGACCTACGAGCAGTACTTC. Amino acids: CASSATGTGTYEQYF.